Listed here are 10 T cell receptor beta chains from one sample, sequenced in a study of STAT5B mutations in CD4+ large granular lymphocyte leukemia. Assay used: immunoSEQ multiplex PCR; TCRdb lists only in-frame clones, some missing. The table shows approximately 21,000 clones, with 70% to 80% occurring only once. Sequenced input: CD4+ T cells from blood buffy coats. The receptors originated from a human donor in good health.

This sequence joins TRBV5-5 and TRBJ1-5; D not certain. With 5 bases removed from V and 0 bases from J, the gap between germline ends came to 12 bases. The length of the CDR3 is 15 residues. CDR1 is SGHKS and CDR2 is YYEKEE in the germline V gene (reference sequence). In DNA form, the CDR3 reads TGTGCCAGCAGGGCGACATCCTATAGCAATCAGCCCCAGCATTTT. It yields the protein CASRATSYSNQPQHF.

This clone was seen a single time. The chain combines TRBV30 with TRBJ2-1; possibly TRBD2 for D (6 bases). CDR1 is GTSNPN, CDR2 SVGIG, per germline (reference sequence). This CDR3 spans 13 amino acids. V was pared by 5 bases and J by 3 bases, with 11 bases between. CDR3: CAWGGRNYNEQFF. For the CDR3, the DNA is TGTGCCTGGGGGGGGAGGAACTACAATGAGCAGTTCTTC. Drawing the rest from reference TRBV30 and TRBJ2-1, the complete variable domain is SQTIHQWPATLVQPVGSPLSLECTVEGTSNPNLYWYRQAAGRGLQLLFYSVGIGQISSEVPQNLSASRPQDRQFILSSKKLLLSDSGFYLCAWGGRNYNEQFFGPGTRLTVL.

This rearrangement joins TRBV4-1 to TRBJ1-2; possible D gene TRBD1, 5 bases. This CDR3 spans 15 amino acids. CDR1 and CDR2 (germline): MGHRA, YSYEKL. The V gene lost 6 bases and the J gene lost 5 bases, with 19 bases spanning the gap. CDR3 loop: CASRRGAVDHYGYTF. Here the CDR3 DNA reads TGCGCCAGCAGGCGCGGGGCGGTGGACCATTATGGCTACACCTTC.

This chain links TRBV11-3 with TRBJ1-2; maybe TRBD1 (5 bases). The CDR3 totals 13 residues. Germline V CDR1 and CDR2: SGHNT, YENEEA. V was clipped by 1 base and J by 3 bases, with 6 bases between them. This CDR3 is CASSLGGDYGYTF. The CDR3 coding sequence is TGTGCCAGCAGCTTAGGAGGGGACTATGGCTACACCTTC. The variable domain in full, completed from reference TRBV11-3 and TRBJ1-2, reads EAGVVQSPRYKIIEKKQPVAFWCNPISGHNTLYWYLQNLGQGPELLIRYENEEAVDDSQLPKDRFSAERLKGVDSTLKIQPAELGDSAVYLCASSLGGDYGYTFGSGTRLTVV.

V is TRBV5-1 and J is TRBJ2-3, with D tentatively TRBD1 or TRBD2 (7 bases each). V was cut by 0 bases and J by 4 bases, with 21 bases left in between. The CDR3 is made up of 18 amino acids. Germline CDR1 reads SGHRS; CDR2 reads YFSETQ. The CDR3 here is CASSLAIIASGGADTQYF. CDR3 nucleotides: TGCGCCAGCAGCTTGGCCATCATTGCCTCAGGGGGGGCAGATACGCAGTATTTT.

The chain uses TRBV29-1 and TRBJ2-7; maybe TRBD2 (6 bases). CDR1 is SQVTM, CDR2 ANQGSEA, per germline. The CDR3 spans 13 residues. The V gene lost 4 bases and the J gene lost 4 bases, with 14 bases spanning the gap. The CDR3 protein is CSVVPGSSYEQYF. The CDR3 DNA follows: TGCAGCGTTGTCCCCGGGAGTTCGTACGAGCAGTACTTC.

The chain employs TRBV6-1 and TRBJ1-4; TRBD1 might be the D (5 bases). CDR1 MNHNS and CDR2 SASEGT come from the germline V gene. The CDR3 totals 14 residues. V dropped 8 bases and J dropped 1 base, with 11 bases sitting between them. The DNA of the CDR3 is TGTGCCAGCGGTTCGGGGGGAACTAATGAAAAACTGTTTTTT. It encodes CASGSGGTNEKLFF.

V usage is TRBV7-7 and J usage is TRBJ2-1; 15 positions match TRBD2. Germline V gene data show CDR1 as SSHAT and CDR2 as FNYEAQ (reference sequence). The CDR3 is 16 residues long. The V segment lost 5 bases and the J segment 10 bases; nucleotides outside the gene matches: 9. The chain's CDR3 is CASSPGLAGGVREQFF. CDR3 coding DNA: TGTGCCAGCAGCCCGGGACTAGCGGGAGGAGTACGGGAGCAGTTCTTC.

V usage is TRBV15 and J usage is TRBJ1-5; TRBD1 matches at 8 bases. V lost 1 base, J lost 5 bases, and 4 bases stayed unmatched. This CDR3 contains 15 residues. Germline CDR1 is LNHNV and CDR2 is YYDKDF (reference sequence). CDR3 residues: CATSRVDRADQPQHF. CDR3 DNA sequence: TGTGCCACCAGCAGAGTGGACAGGGCGGATCAGCCCCAGCATTTT.

In DNA, the CDR3 is TGTGCCAGCAGCGTAGCAATAGCGGGTGGGGCTAGAGACAATGAGCAGTTCTTC. It yields the protein CASSVAIAGGARDNEQFF. The chain is built from TRBV9 and TRBJ2-1; 7 bases align to TRBD2. Germline lookup yields CDR1 SGDLS and CDR2 YYNGEE. There are 18 residues in the CDR3. With 0 bases clipped from V and 5 bases from J, the junction kept 14 bases outside the gene matches.